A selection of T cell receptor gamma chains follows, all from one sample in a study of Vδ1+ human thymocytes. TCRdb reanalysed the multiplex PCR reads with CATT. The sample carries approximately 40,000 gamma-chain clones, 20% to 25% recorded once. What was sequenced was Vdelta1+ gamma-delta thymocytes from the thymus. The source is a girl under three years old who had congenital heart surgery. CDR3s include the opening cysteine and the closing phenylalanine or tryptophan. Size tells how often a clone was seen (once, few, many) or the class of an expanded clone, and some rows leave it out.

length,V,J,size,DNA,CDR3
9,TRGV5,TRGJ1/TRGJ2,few,TGTGCCACCTGGGGGGGGAAACTCTTT,CATWGGKLF
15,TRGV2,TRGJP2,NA,TGTGCCACCTGGGAACTTGATAGTAGTGATTGGATCAAGACGTTT,CATWELDSSDWIKTF
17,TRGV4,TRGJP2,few,TGTGCCACCTGGGATGGCCCGGTGGCGAGTGGTGATTGGATCAAGACGTTT,CATWDGPVASGDWIKTF
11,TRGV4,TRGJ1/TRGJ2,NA,TGTGCCACCTGGGATGGGCTGCAGAAACTCTTT,CATWDGLQKLF
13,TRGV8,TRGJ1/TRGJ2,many,TGTGCCACCTGGGATAGGCGAAATTATAAGAAACTCTTT,CATWDRRNYKKLF
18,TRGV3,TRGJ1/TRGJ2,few,TGTGCCACCTGGGACAGGCCAGATCGTCCGGTTTATTATTATAAGAAACTCTTT,CATWDRPDRPVYYYKKLF
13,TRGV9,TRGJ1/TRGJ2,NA,TGTGCCTTGTGGGATTCGAATTATTATAAGAAACTCTTT,CALWDSNYYKKLF
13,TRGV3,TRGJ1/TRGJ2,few,TGTGCCACCTGGGACAGGCTCAGGTATAAGAAACTCTTT,CATWDRLRYKKLF
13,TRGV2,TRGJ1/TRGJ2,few,TGTGCCACCTGGGACGGCCCTAATTATAAGAAACTCTTT,CATWDGPNYKKLF
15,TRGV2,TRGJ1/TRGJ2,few,TGTGCCACCTGGGACCGCCGAGCGAATTATTATAAGAAACTCTTT,CATWDRRANYYKKLF
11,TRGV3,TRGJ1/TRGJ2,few,TGTGCCACCTGGGACGTCGCAGAGAAACTCTTT,CATWDVAEKLF
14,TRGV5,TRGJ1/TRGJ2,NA,TGTGCCACCTGGGACAGGCTGAGTTATTATAAGAAACTCTTT,CATWDRLSYYKKLF
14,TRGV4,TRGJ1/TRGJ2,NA,TGTGCCACCTGGACGGATTCGAATTATTATAAGAAACTCTTT,CATWTDSNYYKKLF
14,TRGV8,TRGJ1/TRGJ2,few,TGTGCCACCTGGGATATTCCGAATTATTATAAGAAACTCTTT,CATWDIPNYYKKLF
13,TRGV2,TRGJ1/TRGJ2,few,TGTGCCACCTGGGACGGGCAAGCTTATAAGAAACTCTTT,CATWDGQAYKKLF
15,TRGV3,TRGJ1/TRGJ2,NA,TGTGCTACCTGGGACAGGCTGAGCCCTTATTATAAGAAACTCTTT,CATWDRLSPYYKKLF
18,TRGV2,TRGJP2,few,TGTGCCACCTGGGACGGGCCCGGGTCGGTGAGTAGTGATTGGATCAAGACGTTT,CATWDGPGSVSSDWIKTF
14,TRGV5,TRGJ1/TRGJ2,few,TGTGCCACCTGGGACAGAAGAAAATATTATAAGAAACTCTTT,CATWDRRKYYKKLF
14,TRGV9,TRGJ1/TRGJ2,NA,TGTGCCTTGTGGGAGGTGCAAGGGGTTTATAAGAAACTCTTT,CALWEVQGVYKKLF
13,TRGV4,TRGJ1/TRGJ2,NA,TGTGCCACCTGGGATGGATATTATTATAAGAAACTCTTT,CATWDGYYYKKLF
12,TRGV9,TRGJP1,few,TGTGCCTTGTGGGATTTACGTTGGTTCAAGATATTT,CALWDLRWFKIF
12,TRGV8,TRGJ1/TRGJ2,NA,TGTGCCACCTGGGATAATCGTTATAAGAAACTCTTT,CATWDNRYKKLF
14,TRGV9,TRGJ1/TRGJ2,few,TGTGCCTTGTGGGAGCCTACCAAATTATGGAAGAAACTCTTT,CALWEPTKLWKKLF
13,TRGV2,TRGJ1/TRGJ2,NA,TGTGCCACCTGGGACGGGCTCCCCCCAAATAAACTCTTT,CATWDGLPPNKLF
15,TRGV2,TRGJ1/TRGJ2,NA,TGTGCCACCTGGGACGGGCCGGGTTCGAATTATAAGAAACTCTTT,CATWDGPGSNYKKLF
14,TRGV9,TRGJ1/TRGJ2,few,TGTGCCTTGTGGGAGGTGCGTTATGGATATAAGAAACTCTTT,CALWEVRYGYKKLF
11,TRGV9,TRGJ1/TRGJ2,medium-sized,TGTGCCTTGTGGGAGGTGCATGAGAAACTCTTT,CALWEVHEKLF
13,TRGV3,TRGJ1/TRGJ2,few,TGTGCCACCTGGGACAACCATCATTATAAGAAACTCTTT,CATWDNHHYKKLF
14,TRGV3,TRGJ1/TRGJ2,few,TGTGCCACCTGGGACAGGCGGTCCTATTATAAGAAACTCTTT,CATWDRRSYYKKLF
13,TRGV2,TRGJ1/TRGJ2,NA,TGTGCCACCTGGGACACACCTTATTATAAGAAACTCTTT,CATWDTPYYKKLF
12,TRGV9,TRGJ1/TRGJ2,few,TGTGCCTTGTGGGTGGGGCCATATAAGAAACTCTTT,CALWVGPYKKLF
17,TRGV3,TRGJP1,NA,TGTGCCACCTGGGACAGGCCGTTTGTTACCACTGGTTGGTTCAAGATATTT,CATWDRPFVTTGWFKIF
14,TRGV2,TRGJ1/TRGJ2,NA,TGTGCCACCTGGGACGGGCCGCTGAGTTATAAGAAACTCTTT,CATWDGPLSYKKLF
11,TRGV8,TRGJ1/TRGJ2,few,TGTGCCACCTGGACAGGTTTAAAGAAACTCTTT,CATWTGLKKLF
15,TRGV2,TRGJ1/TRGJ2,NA,TGTGCCACCTGGGACGGGCTAGTAGGGTATTATAAGAAACTCTTT,CATWDGLVGYYKKLF
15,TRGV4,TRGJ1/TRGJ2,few,TGTGCCACCCGGGACGGGCAACGGAGTTATTATAAGAAACTCTTT,CATRDGQRSYYKKLF
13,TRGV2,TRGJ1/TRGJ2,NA,TGTGCCACCTGGGACGTGAATCATTATAAGAAACTCTTT,CATWDVNHYKKLF
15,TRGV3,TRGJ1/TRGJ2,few,TGTGCCACCTGGGACACCCGGGGCAATTATTATAAGAAACTCTTT,CATWDTRGNYYKKLF
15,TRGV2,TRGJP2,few,TGTGCCACCTGGGACGGGCCATGTGCCGATTGGATCAAGACGTTT,CATWDGPCADWIKTF
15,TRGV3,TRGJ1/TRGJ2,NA,TGTGCCACCTGGGACAGGCGTATCCCTTATTATAAGAAACTCTTT,CATWDRRIPYYKKLF
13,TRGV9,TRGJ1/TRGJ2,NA,TGCGCCTTGTGGGAGGACGCACCTCGGAAGAAACTCTTT,CALWEDAPRKKLF
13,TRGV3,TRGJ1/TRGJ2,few,TGTGCCACCTGGGACCCCCTTTATTATAAGAAACTCTTT,CATWDPLYYKKLF
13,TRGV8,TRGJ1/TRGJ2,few,TGTGCCACCTGGGACCCCTTTTATTATAAGAAACTCTTT,CATWDPFYYKKLF
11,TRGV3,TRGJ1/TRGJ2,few,TGTGCCACCTGGGAAGACAAGAGGAAACTCTTT,CATWEDKRKLF
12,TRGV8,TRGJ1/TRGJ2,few,TGTGCCACCTGGGATCTAGGGTATAAGAAACTCTTT,CATWDLGYKKLF
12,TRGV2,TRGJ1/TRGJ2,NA,TGTGCCACCTGGGACGAGCTTAATAAGAAACTCTTC,CATWDELNKKLF
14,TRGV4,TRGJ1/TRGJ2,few,TGTGCCACCTGGGATGCACGAAGTTATTATAAGAAACTCTTT,CATWDARSYYKKLF
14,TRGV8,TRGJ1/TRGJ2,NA,TGTGCCACCTGGGATAGCCCCCTCTATTATAAGAAACTCTTT,CATWDSPLYYKKLF
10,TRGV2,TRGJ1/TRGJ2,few,TGTGCCCTACCCGGGGATAAGAAACTCTTT,CALPGDKKLF
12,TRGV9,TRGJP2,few,TGTGCCTTGTGGGGGAGTGATTGGATCAAGACGTTT,CALWGSDWIKTF
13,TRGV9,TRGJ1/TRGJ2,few,TGTGCCTTGTGGGAGGTGCGTGCTTATAAGAAACTCTTT,CALWEVRAYKKLF
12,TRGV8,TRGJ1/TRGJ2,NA,TGTGCCACCTGGGACCTCTACCATAAGAAACTCTTT,CATWDLYHKKLF
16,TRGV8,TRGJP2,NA,TGTGCCACCTGGGATCCCGGGGTTAGTAGTGATTGGATCAAGACGTTT,CATWDPGVSSDWIKTF